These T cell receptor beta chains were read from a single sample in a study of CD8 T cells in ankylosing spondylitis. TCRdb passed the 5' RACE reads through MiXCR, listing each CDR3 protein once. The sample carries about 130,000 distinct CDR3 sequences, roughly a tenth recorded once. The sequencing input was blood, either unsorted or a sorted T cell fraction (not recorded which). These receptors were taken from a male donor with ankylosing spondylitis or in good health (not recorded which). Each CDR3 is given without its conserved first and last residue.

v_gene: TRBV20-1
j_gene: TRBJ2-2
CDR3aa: SATGTAANTGELF

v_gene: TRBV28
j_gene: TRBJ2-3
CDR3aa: ASTTGSTDTQY

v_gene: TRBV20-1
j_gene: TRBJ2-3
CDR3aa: SARFGSGGTDTQY

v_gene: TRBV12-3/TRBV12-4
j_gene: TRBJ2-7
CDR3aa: ASSFGSGFYEQY

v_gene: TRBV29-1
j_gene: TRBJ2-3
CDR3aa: SPYRTRDLDTQY

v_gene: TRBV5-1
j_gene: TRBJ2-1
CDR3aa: ASSVGSSNEQF

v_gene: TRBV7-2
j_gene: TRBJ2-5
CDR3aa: ASSQEREGTQY

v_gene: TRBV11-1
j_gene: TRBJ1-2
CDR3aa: ASSLGDRGPFDNYGYT

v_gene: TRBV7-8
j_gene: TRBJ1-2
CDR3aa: ASSLAGQGFNT

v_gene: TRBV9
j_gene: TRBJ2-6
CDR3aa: ASSGPSPSGANVLT

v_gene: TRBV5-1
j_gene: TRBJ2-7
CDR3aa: ASSFSGSFYEQY

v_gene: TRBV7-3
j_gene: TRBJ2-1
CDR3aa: ASSQGQGILNEQF

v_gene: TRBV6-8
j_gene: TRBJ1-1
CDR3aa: ASSSIDPEAF

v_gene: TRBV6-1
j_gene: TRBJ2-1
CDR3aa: ASTLQGAYEQF

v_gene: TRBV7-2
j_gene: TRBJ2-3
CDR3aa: ASSPSGTKGQY

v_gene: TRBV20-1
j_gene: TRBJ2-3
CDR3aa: SASPAGALGDTQY

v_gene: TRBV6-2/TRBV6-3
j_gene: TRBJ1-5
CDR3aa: ASSRTGQQYSNQPQH

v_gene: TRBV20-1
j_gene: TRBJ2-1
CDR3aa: SASAASEQF

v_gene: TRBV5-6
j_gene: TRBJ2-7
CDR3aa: ASSFSTVAPEQY

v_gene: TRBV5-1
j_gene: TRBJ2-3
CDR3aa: ASSFDGSTPDTQY

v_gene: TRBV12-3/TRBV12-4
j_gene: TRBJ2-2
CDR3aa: ASSLDRGANTGELF

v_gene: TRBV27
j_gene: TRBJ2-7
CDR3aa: ASTGVGTGVPLRGEQY

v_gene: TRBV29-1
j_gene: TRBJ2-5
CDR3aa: SVPQSGYQETQY

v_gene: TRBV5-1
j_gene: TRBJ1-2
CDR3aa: ASSFLQGPNYGYT

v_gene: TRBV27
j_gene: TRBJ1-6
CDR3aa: ASSSGQLTPLH

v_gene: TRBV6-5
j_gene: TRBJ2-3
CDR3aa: ASSWQGPRVTDTQY

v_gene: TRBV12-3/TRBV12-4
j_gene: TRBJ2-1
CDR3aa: ASSPGTSGRNEQF

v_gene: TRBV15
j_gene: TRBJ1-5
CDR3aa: ATSRVGSQPQH

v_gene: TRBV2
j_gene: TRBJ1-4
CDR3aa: ASSEARRGNEKLF

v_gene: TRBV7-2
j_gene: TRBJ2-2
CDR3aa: ASSSAGGGAGELF

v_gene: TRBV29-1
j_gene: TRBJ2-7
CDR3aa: SVGTLVSYEQY

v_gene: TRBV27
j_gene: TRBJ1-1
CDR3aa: ASSLSRQANTEAF

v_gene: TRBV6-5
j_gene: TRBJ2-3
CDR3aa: ASSSDGTPGKY

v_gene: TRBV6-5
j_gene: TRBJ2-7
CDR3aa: ASTLGSEQY

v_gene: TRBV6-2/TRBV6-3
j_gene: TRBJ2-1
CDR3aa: ASSFEREVSYNEQF

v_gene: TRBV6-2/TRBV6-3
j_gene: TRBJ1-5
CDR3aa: ASSYQDGMSNQPQH

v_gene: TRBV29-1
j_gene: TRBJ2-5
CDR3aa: SVKGEETQY

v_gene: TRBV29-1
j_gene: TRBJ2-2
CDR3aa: SAGQTNTGELF

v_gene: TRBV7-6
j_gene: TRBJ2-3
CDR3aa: ASSLSAGATDTQY

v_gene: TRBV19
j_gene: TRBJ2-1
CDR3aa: ASSYRLAVSSYNEQF

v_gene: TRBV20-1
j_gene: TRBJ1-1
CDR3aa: SAPPTSTEAF